The clone carrying this TCR beta chain was detected only a few times. The data are from a study of blood T cell repertoires in COVID-19. Study summary: The United States, Italy and Spain provided the acute and convalescent COVID-19 samples. Sample material is recorded as cDNA or gDNA derived from T cells, B-cell-depleted T cells, or PBMCs.

This CDR3 contains 14 residues. Per the germline V gene, CDR1 is MDHEN and CDR2 is SYDVKM. V was clipped by 8 bases and J by 3 bases; unmatched bases: 9. Authors' processing steps: Estimation of nucleated cell counts relied on the amplification of reference gene primers. The table came from immunoSEQ multiplex PCR; TCRdb's copy has only in-frame clones and leaves some out. D and trimming were read from the DNA, whereas the V and J calls and clone size are those reported in that table. The sample lists some 60,000 clones; approximately 83% were seen once. During active infection, Seattle patients enrolled and were then monitored through disease.

Sequencing was done on a sample of peripheral blood. The TCR comes from a man in his forties or fifties with COVID-19, enrolled during active disease. The rearrangement uses TRBV28 and TRBJ2-7; 8 positions agree with TRBD2. The chain's CDR3 is CASRLGAGVYEQYF. CDR3 nucleotides: TGTGCCAGCCGACTCGGAGCGGGAGTCTACGAGCAGTACTTC.